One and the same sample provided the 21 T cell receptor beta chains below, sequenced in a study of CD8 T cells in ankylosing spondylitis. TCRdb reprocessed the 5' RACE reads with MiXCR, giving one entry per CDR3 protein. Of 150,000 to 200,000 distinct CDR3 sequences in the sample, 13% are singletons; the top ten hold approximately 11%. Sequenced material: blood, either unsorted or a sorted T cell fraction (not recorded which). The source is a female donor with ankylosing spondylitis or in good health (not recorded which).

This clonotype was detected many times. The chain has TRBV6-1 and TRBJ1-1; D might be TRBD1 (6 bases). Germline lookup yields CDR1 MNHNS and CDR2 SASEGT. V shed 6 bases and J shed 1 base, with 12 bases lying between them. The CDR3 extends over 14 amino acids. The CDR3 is CASSPWTENTEAFF. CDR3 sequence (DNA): TGTGCCAGCAGCCCTTGGACAGAGAACACTGAAGCTTTCTTT.

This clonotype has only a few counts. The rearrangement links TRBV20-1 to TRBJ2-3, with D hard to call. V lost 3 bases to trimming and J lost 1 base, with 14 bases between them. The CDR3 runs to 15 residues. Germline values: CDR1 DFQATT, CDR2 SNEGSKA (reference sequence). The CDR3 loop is CSARGTMPGTDTQYF. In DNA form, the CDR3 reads TGCAGTGCTAGGGGTACTATGCCTGGCACAGATACGCAGTATTTT.

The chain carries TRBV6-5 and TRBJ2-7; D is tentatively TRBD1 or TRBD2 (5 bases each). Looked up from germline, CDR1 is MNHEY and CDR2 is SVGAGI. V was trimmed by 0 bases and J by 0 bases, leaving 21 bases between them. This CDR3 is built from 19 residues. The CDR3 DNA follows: TGTGCCAGCAGTTACTCCCGCTCTCCCGGGACCGTAAGCTCCTACGAGCAGTACTTC. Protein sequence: CASSYSRSPGTVSSYEQYF.

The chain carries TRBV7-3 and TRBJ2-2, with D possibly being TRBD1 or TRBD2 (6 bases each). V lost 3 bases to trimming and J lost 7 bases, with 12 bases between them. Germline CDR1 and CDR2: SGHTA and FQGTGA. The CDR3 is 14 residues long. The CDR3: CASSLGGDGGELFF. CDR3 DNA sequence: TGTGCCAGCAGCTTGGGGGGCGACGGCGGGGAGCTGTTTTTT.

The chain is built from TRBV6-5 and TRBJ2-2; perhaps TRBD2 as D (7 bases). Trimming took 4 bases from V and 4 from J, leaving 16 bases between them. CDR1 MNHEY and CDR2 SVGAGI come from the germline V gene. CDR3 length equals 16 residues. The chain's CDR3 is CASSSTRAGATGELFF. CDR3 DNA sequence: TGTGCCAGCAGTTCCACCCGGGCGGGGGCCACCGGGGAGCTGTTTTTT.

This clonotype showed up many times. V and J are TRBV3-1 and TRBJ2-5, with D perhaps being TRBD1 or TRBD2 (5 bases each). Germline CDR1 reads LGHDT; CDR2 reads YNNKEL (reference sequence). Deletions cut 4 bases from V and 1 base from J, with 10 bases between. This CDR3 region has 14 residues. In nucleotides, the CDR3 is TGTGCCAGCAGCCCCCTGGGGGTCCAAGAGACCCAGTACTTC. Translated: CASSPLGVQETQYF.

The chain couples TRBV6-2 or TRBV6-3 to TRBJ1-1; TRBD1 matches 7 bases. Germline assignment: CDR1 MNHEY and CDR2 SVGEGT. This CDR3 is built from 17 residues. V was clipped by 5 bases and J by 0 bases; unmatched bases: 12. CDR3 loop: CASSQGDPSGMNTEAFF. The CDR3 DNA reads TGTGCCAGCAGTCAGGGGGACCCGTCTGGAATGAACACTGAAGCTTTCTTT.

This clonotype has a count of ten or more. The CDR3 reads CASSLQTSTTDTQYF. The CDR3 DNA is TGCGCCAGCAGCTTGCAAACTAGCACTACAGATACGCAGTATTTT. The rearrangement links TRBV5-1 to TRBJ2-3, with D perhaps TRBD2 (6 bases). With 1 base removed from V and 3 bases from J, the gap between germline ends came to 12 bases. The CDR3 loop spans 15 amino acids. Germline V gene data show CDR1 as SGHRS and CDR2 as YFSETQ.

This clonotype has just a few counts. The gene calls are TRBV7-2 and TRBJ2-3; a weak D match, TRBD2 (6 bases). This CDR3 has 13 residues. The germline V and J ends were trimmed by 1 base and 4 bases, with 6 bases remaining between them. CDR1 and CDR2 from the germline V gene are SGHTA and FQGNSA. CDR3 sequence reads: CASSLERADTQYF. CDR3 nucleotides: TGTGCCAGCAGCTTAGAGCGGGCAGATACGCAGTATTTT. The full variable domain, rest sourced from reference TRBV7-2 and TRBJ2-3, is GAGVSQSPSNKVTEKGKDVELRCDPISGHTALYWYRQSLGQGLEFLIYFQGNSAPDKSGLPSDRFSAERTGGSVSTLTIQRTQQEDSAVYLCASSLERADTQYFGPGTRLTVL.

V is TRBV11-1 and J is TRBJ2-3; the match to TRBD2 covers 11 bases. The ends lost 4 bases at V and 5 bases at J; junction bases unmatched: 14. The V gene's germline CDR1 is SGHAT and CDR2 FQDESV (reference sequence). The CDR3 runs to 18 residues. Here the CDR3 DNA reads TGTGCCAGCAGCTCCGACATAGCGGGAGGGCCGACGGTAGATACGCAGTATTTT. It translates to CASSSDIAGGPTVDTQYF.

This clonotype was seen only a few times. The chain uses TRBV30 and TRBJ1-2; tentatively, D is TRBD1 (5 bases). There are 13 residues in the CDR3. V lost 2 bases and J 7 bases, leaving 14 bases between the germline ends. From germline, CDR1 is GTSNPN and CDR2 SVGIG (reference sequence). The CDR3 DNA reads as TGTGCCTGGAGTACAGGAGTTCTGGGTGGCTACACCTTC. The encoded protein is CAWSTGVLGGYTF.

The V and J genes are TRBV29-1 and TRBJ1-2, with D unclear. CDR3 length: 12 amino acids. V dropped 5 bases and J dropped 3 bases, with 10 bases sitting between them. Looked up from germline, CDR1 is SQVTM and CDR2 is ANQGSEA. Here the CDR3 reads CSVKTTYYGYTF. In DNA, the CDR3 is TGCAGCGTTAAAACAACATACTATGGCTACACCTTC.

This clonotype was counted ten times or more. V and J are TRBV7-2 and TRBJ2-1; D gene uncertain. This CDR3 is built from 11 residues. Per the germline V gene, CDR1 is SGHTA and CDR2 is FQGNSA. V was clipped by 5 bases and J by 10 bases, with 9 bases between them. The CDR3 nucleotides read TGTGCCAGCAGCCCCACGTCAGAGCAGTTCTTC. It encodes CASSPTSEQFF.

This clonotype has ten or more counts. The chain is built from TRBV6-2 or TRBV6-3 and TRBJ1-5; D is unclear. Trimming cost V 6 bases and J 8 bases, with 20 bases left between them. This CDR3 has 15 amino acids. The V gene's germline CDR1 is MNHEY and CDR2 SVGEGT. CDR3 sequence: CASRQLTVPREPQHF. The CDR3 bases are TGTGCCAGCAGACAGCTCACAGTACCCCGGGAGCCCCAGCATTTT.

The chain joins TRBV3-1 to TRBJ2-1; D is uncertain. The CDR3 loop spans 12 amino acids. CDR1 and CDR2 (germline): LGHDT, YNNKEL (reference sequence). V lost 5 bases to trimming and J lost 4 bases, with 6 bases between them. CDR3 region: CASSELYNEQFF. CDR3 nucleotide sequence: TGTGCCAGCAGCGAACTATACAATGAGCAGTTCTTC.

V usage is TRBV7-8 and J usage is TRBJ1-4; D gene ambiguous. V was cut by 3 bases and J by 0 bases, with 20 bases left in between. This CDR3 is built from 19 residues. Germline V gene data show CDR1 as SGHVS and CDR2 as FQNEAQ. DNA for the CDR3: TGTGCCAGCAGCTTCATTGGTGAGACAAATAGCCCAACTAATGAAAAACTGTTTTTT. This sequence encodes CASSFIGETNSPTNEKLFF.

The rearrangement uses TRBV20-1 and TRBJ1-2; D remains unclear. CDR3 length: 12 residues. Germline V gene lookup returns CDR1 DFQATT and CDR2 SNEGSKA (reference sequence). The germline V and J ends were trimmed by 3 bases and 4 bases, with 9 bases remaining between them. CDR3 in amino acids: CSASTVGYGYTF. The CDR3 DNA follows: TGCAGTGCTAGTACGGTGGGCTATGGCTACACCTTC.

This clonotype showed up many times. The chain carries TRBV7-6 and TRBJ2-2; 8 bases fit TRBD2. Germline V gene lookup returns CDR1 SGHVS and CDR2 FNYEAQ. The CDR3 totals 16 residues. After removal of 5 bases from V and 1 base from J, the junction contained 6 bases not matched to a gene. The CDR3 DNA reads TGTGCCAGCAGCCCCCCACTAGCGGAGAACACCGGGGAGCTGTTTTTT. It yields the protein CASSPPLAENTGELFF.

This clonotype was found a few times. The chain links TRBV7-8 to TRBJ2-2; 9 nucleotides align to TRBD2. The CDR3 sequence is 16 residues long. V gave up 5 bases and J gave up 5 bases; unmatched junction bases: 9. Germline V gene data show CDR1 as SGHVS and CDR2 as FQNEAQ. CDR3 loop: CASSPLRLADTGELFF. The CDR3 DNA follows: TGTGCCAGCAGCCCCCTCCGACTAGCGGATACCGGGGAGCTGTTTTTT.

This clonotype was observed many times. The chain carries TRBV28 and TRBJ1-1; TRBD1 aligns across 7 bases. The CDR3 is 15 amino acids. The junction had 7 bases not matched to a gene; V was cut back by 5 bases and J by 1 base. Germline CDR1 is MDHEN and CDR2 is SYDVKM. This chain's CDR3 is CASSPSTGWNTEAFF. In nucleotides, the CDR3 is TGTGCCAGCAGTCCGTCGACAGGGTGGAACACTGAAGCTTTCTTT.

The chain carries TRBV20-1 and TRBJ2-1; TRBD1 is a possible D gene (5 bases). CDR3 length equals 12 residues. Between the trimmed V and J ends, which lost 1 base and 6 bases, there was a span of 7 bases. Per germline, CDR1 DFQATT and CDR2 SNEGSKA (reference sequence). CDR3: CSARVRANEQFF. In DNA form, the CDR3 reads TGCAGTGCTAGAGTCAGGGCCAATGAGCAGTTCTTC.